This TCR beta chain was captured by sequencing in a study of blood T cell repertoires in COVID-19. Study-wide context: Some COVID-19 samples were acute and others convalescent; all came from the United States, Italy and Spain. PBMCs, B-cell-depleted T cells, or T cells provided the cDNA or gDNA that made up the material.

As originally analysed: Reference gene primer amplification gave nucleated cell count estimates. The repertoire was sequenced with immunoSEQ multiplex PCR; TCRdb's copy has only in-frame clones and lacks some. Clonal size and the V and J genes are those of that table, whereas D and trimming came from the DNA. The sample records almost 55,000 clones, 86% being singletons. Germline V gene sequence: CDR1 SGHTA, CDR2 FQGNSA. The CDR3 runs 15 residues. V shed 10 bases, J shed 2 bases, and the junction held 13 bases outside the gene matches. The chain uses TRBV7-2 and TRBJ2-7; 8 bases agree with TRBD2. Sample: peripheral blood. The TCR comes from a human donor in a cohort sampled during active COVID-19. CDR3 protein: CATLLASGSPYEQYF. CDR3 DNA: TGTGCCACCCTCCTGGCTAGCGGGTCCCCCTACGAGCAGTACTTC.